The 9 T cell receptor beta chains listed next were all sequenced from one sample in a study of OX40 agonist ivuxolimab in advanced cancers. The assay was immunoSEQ multiplex PCR, and TCRdb's table has in-frame clones only and misses some. This table holds 25,000 to 35,000 clones, 65% to 80% found once. This specimen consisted of CD4+ or CD8+ T cells sorted from blood, obtained in a trial of the OX40 agonist ivuxolimab. The receptors derive from an adult with an advanced solid tumor such as melanoma, head and neck, liver or kidney cancer.

This clone has a handful of counts. The V call is TRBV5-1, the J call TRBJ2-7; possibly TRBD2 for D (6 bases). Looked up from germline, CDR1 is SGHRS and CDR2 is YFSETQ. This CDR3 contains 13 residues. The V end lost 3 bases, the J end lost 4 bases, and 11 bases lay between the germline ends. The CDR3 DNA reads TGCGCCAGCAGCTCGGACGGGAGATACGAGCAGTACTTC. This translates into CASSSDGRYEQYF. Combining the CDR3 with reference TRBV5-1 and TRBJ2-7 gives the whole variable domain KAGVTQTPRYLIKTRGQQVTLSCSPISGHRSVSWYQQTPGQGLQFLFEYFSETQRNKGNFPGRFSGRQFSNSRSEMNVSTLELGDSALYLCASSSDGRYEQYFGPGTRLTVT.

The chain joins TRBV5-1 to TRBJ2-5; no clear D. The CDR3 has 16 residues. Trimming removed 0 bases from V and 1 base from J, with 13 bases in between. Germline V gives CDR1 SGHRS, CDR2 YFSETQ. CDR3 residues: CASSLDSTPFQETQYF. The CDR3 bases are TGCGCCAGCAGCTTGGACTCCACCCCTTTCCAAGAGACCCAGTACTTC.

This sequence joins TRBV6-4 and TRBJ1-6; D ambiguous. Between the trimmed V and J ends, which lost 0 bases and 6 bases, there was a span of 6 bases. CDR3 size: 14 residues. From germline, CDR1 is MRHNA and CDR2 SNTAGT. In DNA form, the CDR3 reads TGTGCCAGCAGTGACTCAGGGATTAATTCACCCCTCCACTTT. This gives the protein CASSDSGINSPLHF.

V and J are TRBV5-5 and TRBJ1-2; 10 positions match TRBD1. J was trimmed by 6 bases and V by 5 bases; bases with no gene match: 4. The CDR3 length is 13 residues. CDR1 and CDR2 (germline): SGHKS, YYEKEE (reference sequence). CDR3 bases: TGTGCCAGCAGTCAGACAGGGGGCGATGGCTACACCTTC. It yields the protein CASSQTGGDGYTF.

V and J are TRBV5-6 and TRBJ2-5; D is possibly TRBD1 or TRBD2 (5 bases each). Germline V gene lookup returns CDR1 SGHDT and CDR2 YYEEEE. This CDR3 has 14 residues. Trimming stripped 4 bases from V and 9 bases from J, with 19 bases between. CDR3 region: CASSPGPGPRAQYF. DNA of the CDR3: TGTGCCAGCAGCCCAGGGCCGGGGCCTCGGGCCCAGTACTTC.

There are a few counts of this clone. The chain carries TRBV11-3 and TRBJ2-5; D ambiguous. Germline loops: CDR1 SGHNT, CDR2 YENEEA. Trimming shortened V by 3 bases and J by 5 bases, and 10 bases separated the two germline ends. The CDR3 is 13 amino acids. The CDR3 DNA follows: TGTGCCAGCAGCTTTAGAGGCGCTGAGACCCAGTACTTC. Amino acids: CASSFRGAETQYF.

This chain joins TRBV27 and TRBJ2-7; 9 bases match TRBD1. The CDR3 length is 16 residues. V was clipped by 1 base and J by 6 bases; unmatched bases: 10. Looked up from germline, CDR1 is MNHEY and CDR2 is SMNVEV (reference sequence). The CDR3 loop is CASSLFGQGLSGEQYF. CDR3 nucleotides: TGTGCCAGCAGTTTATTTGGACAGGGGTTGAGCGGCGAGCAGTACTTC.

The chain recombines TRBV14 with TRBJ1-4, with TRBD1 as a possible D gene (5 bases). The V gene's germline CDR1 is SGHDN and CDR2 FVKESK. The CDR3 consists of 14 residues. Trimming removed 2 bases from V and 5 bases from J, with 9 bases in between. The CDR3 nucleotides read TGTGCCAGCAGCCAACCGGGGGGGAATGAAAAACTGTTTTTT. It codes for CASSQPGGNEKLFF. Full variable domain (remainder filled in from reference TRBV14 and TRBJ1-4): EAGVTQFPSHSVIEKGQTVTLRCDPISGHDNLYWYRRVMGKEIKFLLHFVKESKQDESGMPNNRFLAERTGGTYSTLKVQPAELEDSGVYFCASSQPGGNEKLFFGSGTQLSVL.

V is TRBV5-1 and J is TRBJ1-4; TRBD1 matches at 8 bases. The V gene end was trimmed by 5 bases and the J gene end by 2 bases; junction bases not matched to a gene: 5. The CDR3 is made up of 15 amino acids. Germline CDR1 is SGHRS and CDR2 is YFSETQ. This CDR3 reads CASSSGGWTNEKLFF. In DNA form, the CDR3 reads TGCGCCAGCAGTTCAGGGGGCTGGACTAATGAAAAACTGTTTTTT.